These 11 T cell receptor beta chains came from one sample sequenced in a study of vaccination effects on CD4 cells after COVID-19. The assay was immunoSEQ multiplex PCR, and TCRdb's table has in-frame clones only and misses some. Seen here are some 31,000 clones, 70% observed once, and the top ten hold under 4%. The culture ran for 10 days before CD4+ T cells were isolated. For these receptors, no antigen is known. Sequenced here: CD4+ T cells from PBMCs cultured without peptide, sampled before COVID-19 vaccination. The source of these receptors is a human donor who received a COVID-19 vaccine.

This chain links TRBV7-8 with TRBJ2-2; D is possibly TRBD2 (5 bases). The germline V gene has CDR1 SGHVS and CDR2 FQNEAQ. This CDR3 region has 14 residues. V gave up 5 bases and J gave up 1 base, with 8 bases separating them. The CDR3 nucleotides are TGTGCCAGCAGCCCCCGGGAGAACACCGGGGAGCTGTTTTTT. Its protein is CASSPRENTGELFF.

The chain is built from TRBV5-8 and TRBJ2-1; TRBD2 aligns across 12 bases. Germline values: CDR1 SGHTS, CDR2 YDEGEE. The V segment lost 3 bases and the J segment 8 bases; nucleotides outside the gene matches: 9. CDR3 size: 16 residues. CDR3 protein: CASSSLLAGGRYEQFF. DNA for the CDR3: TGTGCCAGCAGCTCGCTACTAGCGGGGGGCCGGTATGAGCAGTTCTTC.

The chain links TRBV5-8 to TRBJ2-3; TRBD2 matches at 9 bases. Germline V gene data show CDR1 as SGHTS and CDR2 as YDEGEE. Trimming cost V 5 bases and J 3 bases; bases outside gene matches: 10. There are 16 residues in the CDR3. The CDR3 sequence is CASSSGTSTGTDTQYF. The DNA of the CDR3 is TGTGCCAGCAGTTCGGGGACTAGCACGGGGACAGATACGCAGTATTTT.

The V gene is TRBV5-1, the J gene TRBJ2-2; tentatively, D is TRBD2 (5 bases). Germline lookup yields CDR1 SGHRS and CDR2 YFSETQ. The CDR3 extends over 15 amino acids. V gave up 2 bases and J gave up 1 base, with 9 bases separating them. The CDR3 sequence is CASSLAAMNTGELFF. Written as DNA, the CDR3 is TGCGCCAGCAGCTTAGCGGCCATGAACACCGGGGAGCTGTTTTTT.

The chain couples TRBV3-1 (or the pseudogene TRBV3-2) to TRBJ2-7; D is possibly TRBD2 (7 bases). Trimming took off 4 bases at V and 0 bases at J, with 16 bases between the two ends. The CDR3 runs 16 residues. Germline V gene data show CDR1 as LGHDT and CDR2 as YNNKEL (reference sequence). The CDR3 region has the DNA TGTGCCAGCAGCCGGCTTGCGGGGGCAAACTCCTACGAGCAGTACTTC. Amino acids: CASSRLAGANSYEQYF.

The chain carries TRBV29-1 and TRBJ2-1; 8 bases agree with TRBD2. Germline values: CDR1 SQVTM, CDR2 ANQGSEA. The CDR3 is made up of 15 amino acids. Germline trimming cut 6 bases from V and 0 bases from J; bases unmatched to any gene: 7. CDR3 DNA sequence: TGCAGCGTGGTGCGGGGGGCAAGCTCCTACAATGAGCAGTTCTTC. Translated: CSVVRGASSYNEQFF.

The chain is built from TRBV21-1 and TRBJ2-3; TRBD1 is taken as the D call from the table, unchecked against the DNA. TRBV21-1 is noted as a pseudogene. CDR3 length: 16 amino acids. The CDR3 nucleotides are TGTGCCAGAAACTTACAGGGAGATTTTAACGCAGATACGCAGTATTTT. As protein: CARNLQGDFNADTQYF.

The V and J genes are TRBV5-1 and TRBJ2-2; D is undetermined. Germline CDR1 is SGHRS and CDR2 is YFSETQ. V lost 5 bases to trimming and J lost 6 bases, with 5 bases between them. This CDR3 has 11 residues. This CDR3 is CASSRAGELFF. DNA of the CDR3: TGCGCCAGCAGTCGGGCCGGGGAGCTGTTTTTT.

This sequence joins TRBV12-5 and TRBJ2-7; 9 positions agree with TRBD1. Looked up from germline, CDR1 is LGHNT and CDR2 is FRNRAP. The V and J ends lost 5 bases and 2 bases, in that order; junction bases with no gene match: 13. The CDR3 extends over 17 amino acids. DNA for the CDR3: TGTGCTAGTGGTCGAGGACAGGGGAGGGGGTCCGCCTACGAGCAGTACTTC. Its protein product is CASGRGQGRGSAYEQYF.

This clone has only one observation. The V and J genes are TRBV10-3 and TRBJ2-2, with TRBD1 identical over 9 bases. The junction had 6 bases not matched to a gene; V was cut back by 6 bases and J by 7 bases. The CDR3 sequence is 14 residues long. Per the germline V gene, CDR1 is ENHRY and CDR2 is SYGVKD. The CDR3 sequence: CAIRRDREGGELFF. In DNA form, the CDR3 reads TGTGCCATCAGGAGGGACAGGGAAGGCGGGGAGCTGTTTTTT.

CDR3 sequence: CASSLGTSGNPYNEQFF. Written as DNA, the CDR3 is TGCGCCAGCAGCTTGGGGACTAGCGGGAACCCCTACAATGAGCAGTTCTTC. The V gene is TRBV5-1, the J gene TRBJ2-1, with TRBD2 matching 12 bases. The CDR3 is 17 residues long. V trimming: 0 bases; J trimming: 2 bases; junction bases outside the gene matches: 3. Germline lookup yields CDR1 SGHRS and CDR2 YFSETQ.